The 26 T cell receptor beta chains listed next were all sequenced from one sample in a study of early T cells in non-severe SARS-CoV-2 infection (dated by TCRdb to about 2021). Library preparation used 5' RACE. For sequencing, a NextSeq 500 was employed. TCRdb cleaned the public reads at Q25 with fastp, built clones with MiXCR and kept in-frame beta chains. One record per CDR3 amino acid sequence lists the most common genes and DNA. This sample gives about 68,000 distinct CDR3 sequences in total; 11% of them show up just once. 6.4% of the sample belongs to the ten largest clones. Sequenced sample: whole blood. These TCRs come from an adult who was a healthcare worker with PCR-confirmed SARS-CoV-2 infection or an uninfected control (not recorded which).

This clonotype was counted at least ten times. V gene TRBV12-5 combines with J gene TRBJ2-2; weak D call: TRBD1 (6 bases). Germline CDR1 LGHNT, CDR2 FRNRAP. V lost 0 bases to trimming and J lost 1 base, with 9 bases between them. CDR3 length: 16 residues. CDR3 protein: CASGLVTGKNTGELFF. CDR3 in DNA: TGTGCTAGTGGTTTGGTAACAGGGAAGAACACCGGGGAGCTGTTTTTT.

This clonotype was observed at least ten times. The chain combines TRBV18 with TRBJ2-1, with TRBD2 matching over 7 bases. Trimming took 3 bases from V and 0 from J; bases not matched to a gene: 17. Germline CDR1 is KGHSH and CDR2 is LQKENI. CDR3 length: 20 residues. The chain's CDR3 is CASSPRERGGPLSSYNEQFF. The CDR3, as DNA: TGTGCCAGCTCACCGCGGGAGCGGGGCGGCCCCTTAAGCTCCTACAATGAGCAGTTCTTC. The complete variable domain, with remaining parts taken from reference TRBV18 and TRBJ2-1, reads NAGVMQNPRHLVRRRGQEARLRCSPMKGHSHVYWYRQLPEEGLKFMVYLQKENIIDESGMPKERFSAEFPKEGPSILRIQQVVRGDSAAYFCASSPRERGGPLSSYNEQFFGPGTRLTVL.

This clonotype was counted between two and nine times. The genes are TRBV3-1 and TRBJ2-1, with a weak D call TRBD2 (6 bases). Germline assignment: CDR1 LGHDT and CDR2 YNNKEL (reference sequence). This CDR3 spans 17 amino acids. Trimming cost V 2 bases and J 4 bases, with 18 bases left between them. CDR3: CASSQRLRLARYNEQFF. The DNA of the CDR3 is TGTGCCAGCAGCCAAAGGCTACGGCTAGCGAGATACAATGAGCAGTTCTTC.

This clonotype was seen at least ten times. V is TRBV7-8 and J is TRBJ2-7, with TRBD2 matching over 12 bases. CDR1 is SGHVS and CDR2 is FQNEAQ in the germline V gene. The junction had 2 bases not matched to a gene; V was cut back by 3 bases and J by 5 bases. The CDR3 totals 14 residues. The CDR3 loop is CASSFGLAGNEQYF. CDR3 sequence (DNA): TGTGCCAGCAGCTTCGGACTAGCGGGAAACGAGCAGTACTTC.

This clonotype was counted many times. The chain combines TRBV28 with TRBJ2-7, with D possibly being TRBD1 or TRBD2 (5 bases each). The germline V gene has CDR1 MDHEN and CDR2 SYDVKM. The length of the CDR3 is 13 residues. Trimming took 10 bases from V and 3 from J, leaving 16 bases between them. The CDR3 is CATRVRGIYEQYF. The CDR3 nucleotides read TGTGCCACAAGAGTGAGGGGAATCTACGAGCAGTACTTC.

The gene calls are TRBV3-1 and TRBJ1-1; tentative D call: TRBD1 (5 bases). The CDR3 extends over 14 amino acids. The V gene lost 4 bases and the J gene lost 3 bases, with 12 bases spanning the gap. In germline, CDR1 is LGHDT, CDR2 YNNKEL (reference sequence). The DNA of the CDR3 is TGTGCCAGCAGCCCTACAGACAGCGACACTGAAGCTTTCTTT. It yields the protein CASSPTDSDTEAFF.

The V and J genes are TRBV11-2 and TRBJ2-1, with a weak D call TRBD1 (6 bases). This CDR3 contains 14 residues. The ends were cut back, 0 bases at V and 9 bases at J, with 12 bases in the middle. CDR1 is SGHAT and CDR2 is FQNNGV in the germline V gene. In nucleotides, the CDR3 is TGTGCCAGCAGCTTAGATCCGTGGACAGCTGAGCAGTTCTTC. Translating gives CASSLDPWTAEQFF.

The J gene is TRBJ2-2, the V gene TRBV6-2 or TRBV6-3; no reliable D call. Germline V gives CDR1 MNHEY, CDR2 SVGEGT. This CDR3 spans 17 amino acids. The germline V and J ends were trimmed by 6 bases and 0 bases, with 17 bases remaining between them. The chain's CDR3 is CASRWRHLSPNTGELFF. CDR3 coding DNA: TGTGCCAGCAGATGGAGACATCTCTCCCCGAACACCGGGGAGCTGTTTTTT.

This clonotype has at least ten counts. The CDR3 bases are TGTGCCAGCAGTTTACTAGCGGGAGTGGGGCACATTCAGTACTTC. Translating gives CASSLLAGVGHIQYF. The chain combines TRBV12-3 or TRBV12-4 with TRBJ2-4; 10 nucleotides agree with TRBD2. The junction had 6 bases not matched to a gene; V was cut back by 2 bases and J by 8 bases. The CDR3 runs 15 residues.

This clonotype was detected many times. This chain links TRBV28 with TRBJ1-1; 8 bases are a match to TRBD1. The CDR3 length is 14 residues. The germline gives CDR1 MDHEN, CDR2 SYDVKM. Trimming took 5 bases from V and 6 from J; bases not matched to a gene: 8. CDR3 region: CASSMTGVMAEAFF. CDR3 nucleotides: TGTGCCAGCAGTATGACAGGGGTGATGGCTGAAGCTTTCTTT.

J is TRBJ1-3 and V is TRBV7-9, with a possible D match to TRBD1 (5 bases). The CDR3 is 13 amino acids. Trimming removed 0 bases at V and 8 bases at J, with 8 bases between. The germline V gene encodes CDR1 SEHNR and CDR2 FQNEAQ (reference sequence). The CDR3 region is CASSLAGGDTIYF. In DNA form, the CDR3 reads TGTGCCAGCAGCTTAGCCGGGGGAGACACCATATATTTT.

V and J are TRBV4-3 and TRBJ2-7; D remains ambiguous. V lost 0 bases and J 2 bases, leaving 8 bases between the germline ends. This CDR3 has 14 residues. Germline loops: CDR1 LGHNA, CDR2 YSLEER. CDR3 sequence reads: CASSQDRKPYEQYF. CDR3 nucleotide sequence: TGCGCCAGCAGCCAAGATCGAAAGCCCTACGAGCAGTACTTC.

This clonotype was found a few times. The V and J genes are TRBV2 and TRBJ2-7; no definite D call. V was clipped by 1 base and J by 5 bases, with 15 bases between them. The CDR3 covers 15 residues. Germline lookup yields CDR1 SNHLY and CDR2 FYNNEI. CDR3 coding DNA: TGTGCCAGCAGTGAAGACGCCGGAGAACTTGACGAGCAGTACTTC. It yields the protein CASSEDAGELDEQYF.

The chain employs TRBV7-9 and TRBJ2-1; D is perhaps TRBD2 (5 bases). Trimming took off 4 bases at V and 3 bases at J, with 10 bases between the two ends. This CDR3 is 14 amino acids long. Germline CDR1 reads SEHNR; CDR2 reads FQNEAQ (reference sequence). CDR3 loop: CASSSWTLYNEQFF. CDR3 coding DNA: TGTGCCAGCAGCTCCTGGACTCTCTACAATGAGCAGTTCTTC.

This clonotype was detected only a few times. The rearrangement links TRBV18 to TRBJ2-7; D ambiguous. CDR3 length: 15 amino acids. V lost 3 bases to trimming and J lost 0 bases, with 12 bases between them. Per the germline V gene, CDR1 is KGHSH and CDR2 is LQKENI. The CDR3 DNA reads TGTGCCAGCTCACCTGGAAAGGGAAGCTCCTACGAGCAGTACTTC. It encodes CASSPGKGSSYEQYF.

This clonotype was observed a few times. The CDR3 sequence: CSANLGGSREQYF. Written as DNA, the CDR3 is TGCAGTGCCAATCTAGGCGGGAGTAGGGAGCAGTACTTC. The rearrangement uses TRBV20-1 and TRBJ2-7; 7 bases align to TRBD2. V lost 6 bases and J lost 7; bases outside the gene matches: 12. The germline V gene encodes CDR1 DFQATT and CDR2 SNEGSKA (reference sequence). The CDR3 totals 13 residues.

This clonotype was seen more than once but under ten times. This rearrangement joins TRBV29-1 to TRBJ2-3, with 9 bases identical to TRBD2. The CDR3 is 13 amino acids. Losses at the gene ends were 6 bases for V and 1 base for J; bases not matched to a gene: 2. From germline, CDR1 is SQVTM and CDR2 ANQGSEA. This CDR3 is CSVLAGGTDTQYF. DNA for the CDR3: TGCAGCGTGTTAGCGGGAGGCACAGATACGCAGTATTTT.

V usage is TRBV12-3 or TRBV12-4 and J usage is TRBJ2-1; tentative D call: TRBD2 (6 bases). The CDR3 covers 15 residues. V shed 3 bases and J shed 5 bases, with 14 bases lying between them. CDR3 residues: CASSFRSSAHNEQFF. The CDR3 DNA sequence: TGTGCCAGCAGTTTCCGCTCTAGCGCGCACAATGAGCAGTTCTTC.

This clonotype was seen repeatedly, ten times or more. The V gene is TRBV20-1, the J gene TRBJ1-2; D is uncertain. This CDR3 has 11 residues. V was shortened by 3 bases and J by 1 base, with 3 bases between the two germline ends. The germline V gene has CDR1 DFQATT and CDR2 SNEGSKA (reference sequence). The CDR3 region has the DNA TGCAGTGCTAGGCTTAACTATGGCTACACCTTC. The encoded protein is CSARLNYGYTF.

This clonotype occurred a few times. This rearrangement joins TRBV29-1 to TRBJ2-1, with D unclear. Germline values: CDR1 SQVTM, CDR2 ANQGSEA. The CDR3 covers 14 residues. V lost 2 bases, J lost 0 bases, and 8 bases lay in between. CDR3 residues: CSVEFWTSYNEQFF. The CDR3 DNA sequence: TGCAGCGTTGAATTCTGGACCTCCTACAATGAGCAGTTCTTC.

This clonotype has only a few counts. The chain couples TRBV5-6 to TRBJ1-5; a possible D gene is TRBD1 (5 bases). The CDR3 sequence is 15 residues long. The V end lost 0 bases, the J end lost 3 bases, and 10 bases lay between the germline ends. CDR1 SGHDT and CDR2 YYEEEE come from the germline V gene. In nucleotides, the CDR3 is TGTGCCAGCAGCTTGGGCAGGGACGTCAATCAGCCCCAGCATTTT. Translation: CASSLGRDVNQPQHF.

This clonotype has ten or more counts. The chain uses TRBV7-2 and TRBJ1-2; D not resolved. V was clipped by 2 bases and J by 8 bases, with 18 bases between them. This CDR3 contains 15 residues. Germline V gives CDR1 SGHTA, CDR2 FQGNSA. In DNA, the CDR3 is TGTGCCAGCAGCTTATTTTCCCCAGAGGTGAGCGGCTACACCTTC. Translation: CASSLFSPEVSGYTF. The full variable domain, with the rest looked up from reference TRBV7-2 and TRBJ1-2, is GAGVSQSPSNKVTEKGKDVELRCDPISGHTALYWYRQSLGQGLEFLIYFQGNSAPDKSGLPSDRFSAERTGGSVSTLTIQRTQQEDSAVYLCASSLFSPEVSGYTFGSGTRLTVV.

This clonotype occurred a few times. V gene TRBV28 combines with J gene TRBJ2-1; the match to TRBD2 covers 8 bases. The CDR3 has 17 amino acids. Germline values: CDR1 MDHEN, CDR2 SYDVKM. The trim removed 6 bases at V and 8 bases at J, leaving 18 bases unmatched. This CDR3 reads CASSHPSGRGLSDEQFF. Written as DNA, the CDR3 is TGTGCCAGCAGCCACCCATCCGGGAGGGGTCTCTCCGATGAGCAGTTCTTC.

This clonotype was seen a handful of times. The CDR3 reads CASSQERSGRTGELFF. The CDR3 nucleotides are TGCGCCAGCAGCCAAGAGCGGAGCGGGAGAACCGGGGAGCTGTTTTTT. The rearrangement joins TRBV4-3 to TRBJ2-2; 8 positions agree with TRBD2. Unmatched junction bases numbered 5, after V lost 0 bases and J lost 5 bases. Germline V lookup: CDR1 LGHNA, CDR2 YSLEER. The CDR3 runs 16 residues.

This chain uses TRBV7-9 with TRBJ2-1, with D possibly being TRBD1 or TRBD2 (5 bases each). This CDR3 has 16 residues. V gave up 5 bases and J gave up 5 bases, with 19 bases separating them. The germline CDR1 and CDR2 sequences are SEHNR and FQNEAQ (reference sequence). The CDR3 is CASSAGSLVEDNEQFF. For the CDR3, the DNA is TGTGCCAGCAGCGCAGGGAGTCTAGTAGAGGACAATGAGCAGTTCTTC.

The chain employs TRBV10-3 and TRBJ1-1; perhaps TRBD1 as D (6 bases). The CDR3 spans 14 residues. V was trimmed by 10 bases and J by 2 bases, leaving 17 bases between them. CDR1 ENHRY and CDR2 SYGVKD come from the germline V gene. The CDR3 bases are TGTGCCACCCGTAAGGGGGGACTAAACACTGAAGCTTTCTTT. Residues: CATRKGGLNTEAFF.